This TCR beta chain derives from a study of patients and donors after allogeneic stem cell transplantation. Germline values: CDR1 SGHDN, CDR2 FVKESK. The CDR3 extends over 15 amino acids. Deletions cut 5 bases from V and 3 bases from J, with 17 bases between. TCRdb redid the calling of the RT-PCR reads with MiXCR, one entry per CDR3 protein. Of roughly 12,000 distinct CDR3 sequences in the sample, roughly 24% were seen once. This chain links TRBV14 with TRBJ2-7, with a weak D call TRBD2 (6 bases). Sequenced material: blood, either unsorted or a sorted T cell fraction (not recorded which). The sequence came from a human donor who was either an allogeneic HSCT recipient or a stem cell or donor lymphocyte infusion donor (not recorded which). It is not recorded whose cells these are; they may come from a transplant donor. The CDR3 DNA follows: TGTGCCAGCAGCTCAGGAGGGGTACGGCACTACGAGCAGTACTTC. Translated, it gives CASSSGGVRHYEQYF.